The rows below give T cell receptor beta chains drawn from one sample of a study of siplizumab effects on memory and regulatory T cells. The repertoire was sequenced with immunoSEQ multiplex PCR; TCRdb's copy has only in-frame clones and lacks some. This table has some 6,000 clones, around 58% appearing once. Sequencing was carried out using effector memory CD8+ T cells sorted from blood. The receptors here all came from a human donor in good health. The CDR3 runs from the conserved cysteine through the conserved F or W. The D gene is left open where the match is weak. Clone size is stated in some rows and not others, as once, few, many or a class when expanded.

CDR3: CATSSTGEAFF
DNA: TGTGCCACCAGCAGTACAGGGGAAGCTTTCTTT
size: few
J: TRBJ1-1
D: -
V: TRBV15

CDR3: CASSLWTSGVYSGELFF
DNA: TGCGCCAGCAGCCTATGGACTAGCGGGGTTTATTCCGGGGAGCTGTTTTTT
size: few
J: TRBJ2-2
D: TRBD2
V: TRBV4-3

CDR3: CASLRGESGELFF
DNA: TGTGCCAGCCTGAGAGGCGAGTCCGGGGAGCTGTTTTTT
size: -
J: TRBJ2-2
D: -
V: TRBV6-1

CDR3: CASSPREQGHYEQYF
DNA: TGTGCCAGCAGCCCCCGGGAACAGGGGCACTACGAGCAGTACTTC
size: -
J: TRBJ2-7
D: TRBD1
V: TRBV9

CDR3: CASSQVPPAEGTGELFF
DNA: TGCGCCAGCAGCCAAGTCCCCCCAGCTGAAGGTACCGGGGAGCTGTTTTTT
size: few
J: TRBJ2-2
D: -
V: TRBV4-3

CDR3: CASSDGTSGNTIYF
DNA: TGTGCCAGCAGCGACGGGACTTCTGGAAACACCATATATTTT
size: -
J: TRBJ1-3
D: -
V: TRBV9

CDR3: CSASQGYEQYF
DNA: TGCAGTGCTTCACAGGGTTACGAGCAGTACTTC
size: once
J: TRBJ2-7
D: -
V: TRBV20-1

CDR3: CASSEYSLTDTQYF
DNA: TGTGCCAGCAGTGAATATTCCCTCACAGATACGCAGTATTTT
size: -
J: TRBJ2-3
D: -
V: TRBV25-1

CDR3: CASSQDGKPLPRSTDTQYF
DNA: TGTGCCAGCAGCCAAGATGGGAAGCCCTTGCCCCGGAGCACAGATACGCAGTATTTT
size: few
J: TRBJ2-3
D: -
V: TRBV4-2

CDR3: CASRPGQDISPLHF
DNA: TGTGCCAGCAGGCCGGGACAGGACATTTCACCCCTCCACTTT
size: medium-sized
J: TRBJ1-6
D: TRBD1
V: TRBV28

CDR3: CASSTPWGDRDGYTF
DNA: TGTGCCAGTAGTACCCCCTGGGGTGACAGGGATGGCTACACCTTC
size: -
J: TRBJ1-2
D: TRBD1
V: TRBV19

CDR3: CASSPDPGPTNEQFF
DNA: TGTGCCAGCAGCCCCGATCCGGGACCTACAAATGAGCAGTTCTTC
size: -
J: TRBJ2-1
D: -
V: TRBV9

CDR3: CASSEDTGGSGNTIYF
DNA: TGTGCCAGCAGTGAAGATACAGGGGGCTCTGGAAACACCATATATTTT
size: -
J: TRBJ1-3
D: TRBD1
V: TRBV6-1

CDR3: CASSRENTGELFF
DNA: TGCGCCAGCAGCCGCGAGAACACCGGGGAGCTGTTTTTT
size: -
J: TRBJ2-2
D: -
V: TRBV4-1

CDR3: CASSYGLAENPYEQYF
DNA: TGTGCCAGCAGCTACGGACTAGCGGAAAACCCCTACGAGCAGTACTTC
size: -
J: TRBJ2-7
D: TRBD2
V: TRBV2

CDR3: CASSPGQATYGYTF
DNA: TGTGCCAGCTCCCCGGGACAGGCCACCTATGGCTACACCTTC
size: few
J: TRBJ1-2
D: TRBD1
V: TRBV13

CDR3: CASSVGQGDVGGYTF
DNA: TGTGCCAGCAGCGTAGGACAGGGGGATGTTGGTGGCTACACCTTC
size: -
J: TRBJ1-2
D: TRBD1
V: TRBV9

CDR3: CASSDLGGAYNEQFF
DNA: TGTGCCAGCAGTGATCTCGGGGGCGCCTACAATGAGCAGTTCTTC
size: medium-sized
J: TRBJ2-1
D: -
V: TRBV6-4

CDR3: CASSDSGGGSNEQFF
DNA: TGTGCCAGCAGTGACTCTGGCGGGGGGAGCAATGAGCAGTTCTTC
size: -
J: TRBJ2-1
D: TRBD2
V: TRBV6-4

CDR3: CASRVGSSYEQYF
DNA: TGTGCCAGCAGGGTCGGGAGCTCCTACGAGCAGTACTTC
size: -
J: TRBJ2-7
D: -
V: TRBV5-4

CDR3: CASSWGYGNTIYF
DNA: TGTGCCAGCAGTTGGGGGTATGGAAACACCATATATTTT
size: -
J: TRBJ1-3
D: -
V: TRBV27

CDR3: CASSPSSGGARIEQFF
DNA: TGTGCCAGCAGCCCCTCTAGCGGGGGGGCCAGGATTGAGCAGTTCTTC
size: few
J: TRBJ2-1
D: TRBD2
V: TRBV4-2

CDR3: CASSGTSGGNNEQFF
DNA: TGTGCCAGCAGTGGAACTAGCGGGGGGAACAATGAGCAGTTCTTC
size: once
J: TRBJ2-1
D: TRBD2
V: TRBV6-4

CDR3: CASSVAGQGTEQYF
DNA: TGTGCCAGCAGCGTAGCGGGACAGGGGACCGAGCAGTACTTC
size: -
J: TRBJ2-7
D: TRBD1
V: TRBV9

CDR3: CASSQDVENSPLHF
DNA: TGTGCCAGCAGCCAAGATGTGGAGAATTCACCCCTCCACTTT
size: -
J: TRBJ1-6
D: -
V: TRBV4-2

CDR3: CASSLEAGGREDTQYF
DNA: TGTGCCAGCAGCTTGGAAGCGGGGGGGCGTGAAGATACGCAGTATTTT
size: -
J: TRBJ2-3
D: TRBD2
V: TRBV5-4

CDR3: CASSRSSYNEQFF
DNA: TGTGCCAGCAGTCGGAGCTCCTACAATGAGCAGTTCTTC
size: few
J: TRBJ2-1
D: -
V: TRBV6-4

CDR3: CASSEWGVSNSPLHF
DNA: TGTGCCAGCAGTGAATGGGGGGTGTCTAATTCACCCCTCCACTTT
size: -
J: TRBJ1-6
D: -
V: TRBV6-1

CDR3: CASSSGDTDARGDTQYF
DNA: TGTGCCAGCAGCTCGGGGGACACCGACGCACGAGGAGATACGCAGTATTTT
size: -
J: TRBJ2-3
D: -
V: TRBV7-9

CDR3: CASNLQENEKLFF
DNA: TGTGCCAGCAATCTTCAGGAGAATGAAAAACTGTTTTTT
size: medium-sized
J: TRBJ1-4
D: -
V: TRBV6-1

CDR3: CASPRTKLNIQYF
DNA: TGTGCCAGCCCCAGGACCAAGTTAAACATTCAGTACTTC
size: -
J: TRBJ2-4
D: -
V: TRBV6-4

CDR3: CASRDVRGTGELFF
DNA: TGTGCCAGCAGAGACGTAAGGGGTACCGGGGAGCTGTTTTTT
size: -
J: TRBJ2-2
D: -
V: TRBV9

CDR3: CARSLGLFNYGYTF
DNA: TGTGCCAGAAGCCTAGGACTGTTTAACTATGGCTACACCTTC
size: -
J: TRBJ1-2
D: -
V: TRBV5-3

CDR3: CASSQADGGGTDTQYF
DNA: TGTGCCAGCAGCCAAGCCGATGGAGGGGGCACAGATACGCAGTATTTT
size: few
J: TRBJ2-3
D: -
V: TRBV4-2

CDR3: CASSLMGSQPQHF
DNA: TGTGCCAGCAGCTTAATGGGGAGTCAGCCCCAGCATTTT
size: -
J: TRBJ1-5
D: -
V: TRBV7-3

CDR3: CASSAQMNTEAFF
DNA: TGTGCCAGCAGTGCGCAAATGAACACTGAAGCTTTCTTT
size: few
J: TRBJ1-1
D: -
V: TRBV6-5

CDR3: CAISESLGGEQYF
DNA: TGTGCCATCAGTGAGTCGTTAGGGGGCGAGCAGTACTTC
size: few
J: TRBJ2-7
D: -
V: TRBV10-3

CDR3: CASSQDLGVQGGTGELFF
DNA: TGTGCCAGCAGCCAAGATCTTGGCGTACAGGGGGGCACCGGGGAGCTGTTTTTT
size: -
J: TRBJ2-2
D: TRBD1
V: TRBV4-2

CDR3: CASSVGLENEAFF
DNA: TGTGCCAGCAGTGTGGGGCTCGAAAATGAAGCTTTCTTT
size: few
J: TRBJ1-1
D: -
V: TRBV6-1

CDR3: CASSDGLGDYEQYF
DNA: TGTGCCAGCAGTGACGGCTTGGGGGACTACGAGCAGTACTTC
size: few
J: TRBJ2-7
D: -
V: TRBV6-1

CDR3: CASSTDRRAYGYTF
DNA: TGCGCCAGCTCAACCGACAGGAGAGCCTATGGCTACACCTTC
size: -
J: TRBJ1-2
D: -
V: TRBV5-1

CDR3: CASSSRPSGELFF
DNA: TGCGCCAGCTCATCCAGACCTAGCGGGGAGCTGTTTTTT
size: -
J: TRBJ2-2
D: -
V: TRBV5-1

CDR3: CASGEGTSSYEQYF
DNA: TGTGCCAGCGGAGAGGGGACTAGCTCCTACGAGCAGTACTTC
size: -
J: TRBJ2-7
D: TRBD2
V: TRBV6-9

CDR3: CASSHLNTGELFF
DNA: TGTGCCAGCAGCCACCTGAACACCGGGGAGCTGTTTTTT
size: -
J: TRBJ2-2
D: -
V: TRBV6-1

CDR3: CASGPGPFF
DNA: TGTGCCAGCGGCCCGGGCCCGTTCTTC
size: -
J: TRBJ2-1
D: -
V: TRBV9

CDR3: CASTIAGGAYEQYF
DNA: TGCGCCAGCACTATCGCCGGGGGGGCCTACGAGCAGTACTTC
size: -
J: TRBJ2-7
D: TRBD2
V: TRBV10-2

CDR3: CASTQGSGFRQPQHF
DNA: TGTGCCAGCACCCAAGGTTCCGGGTTTCGTCAGCCCCAGCATTTT
size: -
J: TRBJ1-5
D: -
V: TRBV28